This T cell receptor beta chain was identified during a study of CD8+ T cells in alopecia areata. Study results and caveats: Tissue-resident alphabeta T cells belonging to normal skin likewise get sequenced within scalp specimens. The link between baseline CD8+ expansion and response remains uncertain with one nonresponder.

Germline V gene lookup returns CDR1 MNHEY and CDR2 SMNVEV (reference sequence). The CDR3 extends over 15 amino acids. The V end lost 7 bases, the J end lost 0 bases, and 16 bases lay between the germline ends. Worth noting for this clone: Its specificity is unknown.

Treatment noted: oral pan-JAK inhibitor, 5-10 mg twice daily. Extraction of RNA preceded its reverse transcription into cDNA, which served as the sequencing template. Sequencing used immunoSEQ multiplex PCR; TCRdb keeps in-frame clones, though not all of them. The sample has approximately 200,000 clones; more than 55% are singletons. This chain uses TRBV27 with TRBJ2-7, with D unresolved. Specimen: CD4+ T cells sorted from blood, collected at week 4, from a patient treated with tofacitinib. The receptor was derived from a human donor with alopecia areata. CDR3 sequence: CASTRLPHSSYEQYF. CDR3 bases: TGTGCCAGCACCCGCCTGCCACATAGCTCCTACGAGCAGTACTTC.